A selection of T cell receptor beta chains follows, all from one sample in a study of Graves' ophthalmopathy and Graves' hyperthyroidism. MiXCR, applied by TCRdb to the multiplex PCR reads, yields one record per CDR3 protein. The table lists 500,000 to 800,000 distinct CDR3 sequences, roughly 41% of them singletons. Sequencing input: peripheral blood. These receptors originate from an adult man with Graves' ophthalmopathy. CDR3s include the opening cysteine and the closing phenylalanine or tryptophan. A D gene is named only where the DNA matches it firmly. Not every row has a clone size; where given, it reads once, few, many or a size class.

V: TRBV6-1
D: NA
J: TRBJ1-1
size: many
DNA: TGTGCCAGCAGTGAAACGGCAGGGTGGGCTGAAGCTTTCTTT
CDR3: CASSETAGWAEAFF

V: TRBV6-2/TRBV6-3
D: NA
J: TRBJ2-7
size: NA
DNA: TGTGCCAGCAGTTACATGTCCTACGAGCAGTACTTC
CDR3: CASSYMSYEQYF

V: TRBV20-1
D: NA
J: TRBJ1-5
size: many
DNA: TGCAGTGCTAGTGATGGGAGCCAGCCCCAGCATTTT
CDR3: CSASDGSQPQHF

V: TRBV12-3/TRBV12-4
D: NA
J: TRBJ1-3
size: many
DNA: TGTGCCAGCAGACCACAGGGACCTGGAAACACCATATATTTT
CDR3: CASRPQGPGNTIYF

V: TRBV25-1
D: NA
J: TRBJ1-1
size: NA
DNA: TGTGCCAGCAGTTTCCGGGGGCAGAGGTATATCACTGAAGCTTTCTTT
CDR3: CASSFRGQRYITEAFF

V: TRBV10-2
D: NA
J: TRBJ2-5
size: many
DNA: TGCGCCAGCATGGCGGTGGAGACCCAGTACTTC
CDR3: CASMAVETQYF

V: TRBV5-6
D: TRBD2
J: TRBJ2-5
size: NA
DNA: TGTGCCAGCAGCTTCGATAGGACTAGGGAGACCCAGTACTTC
CDR3: CASSFDRTRETQYF

V: TRBV6-1
D: NA
J: TRBJ2-7
size: few
DNA: TGTGCCAGCAGTGTTGACTGGAGCTCCTACGAGCAGTACTTC
CDR3: CASSVDWSSYEQYF

V: TRBV5-1
D: NA
J: TRBJ1-1
size: NA
DNA: TGCGCCAGCAGCTACGACGGGATCGTAGCTTTCTTT
CDR3: CASSYDGIVAFF

V: TRBV6-5
D: NA
J: TRBJ2-2
size: NA
DNA: TGTGCCAGCAGTTACGGAGCCAGGGTGAACACCGGGGAGCTGTTTTTT
CDR3: CASSYGARVNTGELFF

V: TRBV20-1
D: TRBD1
J: TRBJ1-3
size: NA
DNA: TGCAGTGCTAGAGGGCCAGGGGGCGACTCTGGAAACACCATATATTTT
CDR3: CSARGPGGDSGNTIYF

V: TRBV4-1
D: TRBD1
J: TRBJ1-1
size: few
DNA: TGCGCCAGCAGCCCGTCGACAGGGAGAGGAGGTGAAGCTTTCTTT
CDR3: CASSPSTGRGGEAFF

V: TRBV2
D: TRBD1
J: TRBJ1-3
size: NA
DNA: TGTGCCAGCAGTCGACAGGGGATTGGAGTCTATGGCTACACCATATATTTT
CDR3: CASSRQGIGVYGYTIYF

V: TRBV7-9
D: TRBD2
J: TRBJ2-5
size: many
DNA: TGTGCCAGCAGCTTAGTAGCGGGGGAGCCTTGGGAGACCCAGTACTTC
CDR3: CASSLVAGEPWETQYF

V: TRBV25-1
D: NA
J: TRBJ1-6
size: once
DNA: TGTGCTCAAACAGGGCGCTACTATAATTCACCCCTCCACTTT
CDR3: CAQTGRYYNSPLHF

V: TRBV6-1
D: NA
J: TRBJ2-7
size: NA
DNA: TGTGCCAGGGGACGCTACGAGCAGTACTTC
CDR3: CARGRYEQYF

V: TRBV11-2
D: TRBD1
J: TRBJ1-4
size: NA
DNA: TGTGCCAGCGTTGCCCACGGACAGGGGGCGCGAGAAAAACTGTTTTTT
CDR3: CASVAHGQGAREKLFF

V: TRBV20-1
D: TRBD1
J: TRBJ1-1
size: many
DNA: TGCAGTGCTAGAGTCCAGGGCAGGGGGCTATCTGAAGCTTTCTTT
CDR3: CSARVQGRGLSEAFF

V: TRBV2
D: TRBD2
J: TRBJ2-7
size: NA
DNA: TGTGCCAGCAGTGATACGACTAGCGGGAGCTCCTACAATGAGCAGTACTTC
CDR3: CASSDTTSGSSYNEQYF

V: TRBV15
D: NA
J: TRBJ2-5
size: NA
DNA: TGTGCCACCAGGAGGCAAGAGACCCAGTACTTC
CDR3: CATRRQETQYF

V: TRBV10-3
D: NA
J: TRBJ1-1
size: few
DNA: TGTGCCAGCAGGCAAACAGGGTCCCAACTTGAAGCTTTCTTT
CDR3: CASRQTGSQLEAFF

V: TRBV3-1
D: NA
J: TRBJ1-2
size: many
DNA: TGTGCCAGCAGCCAAGGCAGAAACTATGGCTACACCTTC
CDR3: CASSQGRNYGYTF

V: TRBV2
D: NA
J: TRBJ2-7
size: NA
DNA: TGTGCCAGCAGTGAAGGGACCGCCTTC
CDR3: CASSEGTAF

V: TRBV7-9
D: NA
J: TRBJ1-5
size: NA
DNA: TGTGCCAGCAGCTTATCCGGGGTGGGCCAGCCCCAGCATTTT
CDR3: CASSLSGVGQPQHF

V: TRBV7-2
D: TRBD1
J: TRBJ2-2
size: many
DNA: TGTGCCAGCAGCAAACAGGGGGCGAATGCCGGGGAGCTGTTTTTT
CDR3: CASSKQGANAGELFF

V: TRBV7-7
D: NA
J: TRBJ2-2
size: NA
DNA: TGTGCCAGCAGCCAATCCCGGGACCACCTCACCGGGGAGCTGTTTTTT
CDR3: CASSQSRDHLTGELFF

V: TRBV15
D: TRBD2
J: TRBJ2-5
size: many
DNA: TGTGCCACCAGCAGAGCCGATAGCGGGGTTGGAGAGACCCAGTACTTC
CDR3: CATSRADSGVGETQYF

V: TRBV15
D: NA
J: TRBJ2-6
size: many
DNA: TGTGCCACCAGCATTGGACAGAGAAGCTCTGGGGCCAACGTCCTGACTTTC
CDR3: CATSIGQRSSGANVLTF

V: TRBV10-3
D: TRBD1
J: TRBJ1-2
size: NA
DNA: TGTGCTAGGGGACAGGTTCGGCATGGCTACACCTTC
CDR3: CARGQVRHGYTF

V: TRBV10-2
D: NA
J: TRBJ2-2
size: NA
DNA: TGCGCCAGCAGTGAAGGGTCTGGCGGCACCGGGGAGCTGTTTTTT
CDR3: CASSEGSGGTGELFF

V: TRBV7-9
D: TRBD1
J: TRBJ2-2
size: NA
DNA: TGTGCCAGCAGGAATGGACAGGGATCTGTGGAGCTGTTTTTT
CDR3: CASRNGQGSVELFF

V: TRBV19
D: NA
J: TRBJ1-4
size: few
DNA: TGTGCCAGCGCAACCCAGGACAGCTACTATGCAACTAATGAAAAACTGTTTTTT
CDR3: CASATQDSYYATNEKLFF

V: TRBV2
D: NA
J: TRBJ1-1
size: many
DNA: TGTGCAACCTCGGAGGGGCGAAACACTGAAGCTTTCTTT
CDR3: CATSEGRNTEAFF

V: TRBV2
D: NA
J: TRBJ2-3
size: NA
DNA: TGTGCCACATGGCGACCGGACAAGAGAAGCACAGATACGCAGTATTTT
CDR3: CATWRPDKRSTDTQYF

V: TRBV10-3
D: TRBD1
J: TRBJ2-7
size: NA
DNA: TGTGCCATCAGTTATATGACCGGGACAGGGGTCTCCTACGAGCAGTACTTC
CDR3: CAISYMTGTGVSYEQYF

V: TRBV25-1
D: NA
J: TRBJ1-4
size: NA
DNA: TGTGCCAGCAGTGTAACGGGACCTGGGGAAAAACTGTTTTTT
CDR3: CASSVTGPGEKLFF

V: TRBV20-1
D: NA
J: TRBJ1-2
size: NA
DNA: TGCAGTGCCCCGGGGGGGCGCAGTCGGTCGGTTTCTAACTATGGCTACACCTTC
CDR3: CSAPGGRSRSVSNYGYTF

V: TRBV11-1
D: NA
J: TRBJ1-4
size: many
DNA: TGTGCCAGCAGCTTCGGGTCCGATGAAAAACTGTTTTTT
CDR3: CASSFGSDEKLFF

V: TRBV10-3
D: TRBD1
J: TRBJ1-6
size: NA
DNA: TGTGCCACGCGGACAGGGCTTTCACCCCTCCACTTT
CDR3: CATRTGLSPLHF

V: TRBV6-6
D: TRBD1
J: TRBJ1-6
size: once
DNA: TGTGCCAGCAGGTCCACCGGGACAGGCATCCACTTT
CDR3: CASRSTGTGIHF

V: TRBV6-5
D: TRBD1
J: TRBJ2-1
size: NA
DNA: TGTGCCAGCAGTTACTCCTCGGGACAGGGCTGGAATGAGCAGTTCTTC
CDR3: CASSYSSGQGWNEQFF

V: TRBV25-1
D: NA
J: TRBJ2-2
size: many
DNA: TGTGCCAGCGGACAGTCTGCGAACACCGGGGAGCTGTTTTTT
CDR3: CASGQSANTGELFF

V: TRBV11-2
D: NA
J: TRBJ1-6
size: many
DNA: TGTGCCAGCAGCTTAGGGGATAATTCACCCCTCCACTTT
CDR3: CASSLGDNSPLHF

V: TRBV25-1
D: NA
J: TRBJ1-1
size: once
DNA: TGTGCCTGGACGGGACAGAACACTGAAGCTTTCTTT
CDR3: CAWTGQNTEAFF

V: TRBV5-1
D: TRBD1
J: TRBJ2-7
size: NA
DNA: TGCGCCAGCAGCTTAGACAGGGAACTATTTGAGCAGTACTTC
CDR3: CASSLDRELFEQYF

V: TRBV7-6
D: TRBD1
J: TRBJ2-3
size: once
DNA: TGTGCCAGCAGTCCCGACAGGGTCCGAGATACGCAGTATTTT
CDR3: CASSPDRVRDTQYF

V: TRBV29-1
D: NA
J: TRBJ2-7
size: many
DNA: TGCAGCGTTTCAAACACGTCCGTCTGGCAGCAGTACTTC
CDR3: CSVSNTSVWQQYF

V: TRBV25-1
D: TRBD1
J: TRBJ2-5
size: NA
DNA: TGTGCCAGCAGTGGAATACAGGGGGCCCAGTACTTC
CDR3: CASSGIQGAQYF

V: TRBV6-5
D: NA
J: TRBJ2-5
size: many
DNA: TGTGCCAGCAGTGGGGTTTGGCGTAAGACCCAGTACTTC
CDR3: CASSGVWRKTQYF

V: TRBV20-1
D: NA
J: TRBJ2-5
size: NA
DNA: TGCAGTGCTACCGGACGGAAAAAAGAGCAAGAGACCCAGTACTTC
CDR3: CSATGRKKEQETQYF

V: TRBV7-3
D: TRBD2
J: TRBJ2-3
size: NA
DNA: TGTGCCAGCAGCTTCGGGACTAGCGGAACAGATACGCAGTATTTT
CDR3: CASSFGTSGTDTQYF

V: TRBV7-8
D: NA
J: TRBJ1-2
size: many
DNA: TGTGCCAGCAGCTTTGGAGGGAACTATGGCTACACCTTC
CDR3: CASSFGGNYGYTF

V: TRBV19
D: NA
J: TRBJ1-5
size: few
DNA: TGTGCCAGTAGTACACAGGGAGGGCCCCAGCATTTT
CDR3: CASSTQGGPQHF

V: TRBV2
D: NA
J: TRBJ1-2
size: NA
DNA: TGTGCCAGCAGTGATCAGGGGACGTACGGCTACACCTTC
CDR3: CASSDQGTYGYTF

V: TRBV5-6
D: NA
J: TRBJ2-5
size: many
DNA: TGTGCCAGCAGCTTGTTGACAGACGGGACCCAGTACTTC
CDR3: CASSLLTDGTQYF

V: TRBV20-1
D: NA
J: TRBJ2-7
size: many
DNA: TGCAGTGCTAGGGACCCGTACTCCTACGAGCAGTACTTC
CDR3: CSARDPYSYEQYF

V: TRBV7-2
D: NA
J: TRBJ2-7
size: many
DNA: TGTGCCAGCAGCTTATCTCTCGGGGTCGAGCAGTACTTC
CDR3: CASSLSLGVEQYF

V: TRBV11-2
D: TRBD1
J: TRBJ1-2
size: many
DNA: TGTGCCAGCAGCCGGGACAGCAATAACTATGGCTACACCTTC
CDR3: CASSRDSNNYGYTF

V: TRBV2
D: TRBD1
J: TRBJ2-7
size: many
DNA: TGTGCCAGCAGTGACAGATACAGGGGATCGATAGGCTACGAGCAGTACTTC
CDR3: CASSDRYRGSIGYEQYF